This TCR beta chain came from a study of CD8 T cells in ankylosing spondylitis. Making the TCR beta libraries involved quantitative 5'-RACE with molecular barcodes. TCRdb reprocessed the 5' RACE reads via MiXCR and lists one record per CDR3 protein. This table has about 840,000 distinct CDR3 sequences, approximately 10% appearing once. Study findings and constraints: Seven to nine highly homologous variants formed a TCR beta motif that appeared characteristic of ankylosing spondylitis blood. In ankylosing spondylitis patients, matched synovial fluid reportedly showed significant enrichment of disease-linked clones. Within peripheral blood, clones linked to disease were CD8+ and relatively rare.

This clonotype came up a few times. Its matching antigen is unknown. In germline, CDR1 is DFQATT, CDR2 SNEGSKA (reference sequence). V lost 3 bases to trimming and J lost 8 bases, with 19 bases between them. The CDR3 length is 14 residues. The TCR was taken from a male donor with ankylosing spondylitis. The specimen was blood, either unsorted or a sorted T cell fraction (not recorded which). The rearrangement joins TRBV20-1 to TRBJ1-2, with D possibly TRBD1 on 5 matching bases. The CDR3 region is CSARGDSVHRGYTF. In DNA form, the CDR3 reads TGCAGTGCTAGGGGTGACAGCGTACATAGGGGCTACACCTTC.